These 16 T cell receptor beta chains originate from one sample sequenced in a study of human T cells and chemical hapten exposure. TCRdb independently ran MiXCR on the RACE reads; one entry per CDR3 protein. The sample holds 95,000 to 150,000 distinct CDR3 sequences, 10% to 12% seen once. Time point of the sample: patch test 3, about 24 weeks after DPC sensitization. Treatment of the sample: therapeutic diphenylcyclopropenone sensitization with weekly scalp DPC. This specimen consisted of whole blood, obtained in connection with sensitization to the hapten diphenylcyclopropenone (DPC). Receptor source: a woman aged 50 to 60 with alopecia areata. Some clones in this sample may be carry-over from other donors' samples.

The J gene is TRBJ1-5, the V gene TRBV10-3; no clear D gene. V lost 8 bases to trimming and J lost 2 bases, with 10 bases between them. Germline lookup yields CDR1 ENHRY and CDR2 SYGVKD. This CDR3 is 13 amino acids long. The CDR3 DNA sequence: TGTGCCATCCAGAGGGCAGGCAATCAGCCCCAGCATTTT. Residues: CAIQRAGNQPQHF.

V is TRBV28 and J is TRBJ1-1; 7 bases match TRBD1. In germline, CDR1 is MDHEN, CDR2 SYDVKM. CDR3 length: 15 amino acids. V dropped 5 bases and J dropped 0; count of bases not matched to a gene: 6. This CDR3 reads CASSLLTGMNTEAFF. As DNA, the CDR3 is TGTGCCAGCAGTCTACTGACAGGGATGAACACTGAAGCTTTCTTT.

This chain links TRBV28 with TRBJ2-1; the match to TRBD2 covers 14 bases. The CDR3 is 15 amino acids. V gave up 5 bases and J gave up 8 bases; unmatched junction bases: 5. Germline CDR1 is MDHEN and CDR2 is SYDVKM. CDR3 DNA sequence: TGTGCCAGCAGTACGACTAGCGGGAGGGTGGATGAGCAGTTCTTC. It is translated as CASSTTSGRVDEQFF.

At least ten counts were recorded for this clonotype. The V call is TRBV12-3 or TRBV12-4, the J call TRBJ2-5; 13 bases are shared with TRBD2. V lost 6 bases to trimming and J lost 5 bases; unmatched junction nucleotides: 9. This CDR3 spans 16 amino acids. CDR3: CASRDTSGRGFETQYF. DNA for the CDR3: TGTGCCAGCAGGGATACTAGCGGGAGGGGGTTTGAGACCCAGTACTTC.

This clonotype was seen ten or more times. CDR3 protein: CSAREKAGVTEQFF. The CDR3 DNA sequence: TGCAGTGCTAGAGAAAAGGCGGGAGTCACTGAGCAGTTCTTC. The rearrangement uses TRBV20-1 and TRBJ2-1, with 7 bases aligning to TRBD2. Germline values: CDR1 DFQATT, CDR2 SNEGSKA (reference sequence). This CDR3 has 14 residues. Trimming at V came to 0 bases and at J to 9 bases, leaving 8 bases not matched to a gene.

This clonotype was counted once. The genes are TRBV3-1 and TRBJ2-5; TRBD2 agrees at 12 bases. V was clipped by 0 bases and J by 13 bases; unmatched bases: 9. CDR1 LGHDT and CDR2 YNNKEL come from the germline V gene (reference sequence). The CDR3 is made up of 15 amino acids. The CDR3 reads CASSQERLAGGPGYF. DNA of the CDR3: TGTGCCAGCAGCCAAGAAAGGCTAGCGGGGGGGCCCGGGTACTTC.

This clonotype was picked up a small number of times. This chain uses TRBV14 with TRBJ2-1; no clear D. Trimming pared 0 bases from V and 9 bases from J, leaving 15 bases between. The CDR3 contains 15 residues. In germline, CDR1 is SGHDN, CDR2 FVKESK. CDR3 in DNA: TGTGCCAGCAGCCAAGATCAGTGGTCGGTCGTTGAGCAGTTCTTC. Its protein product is CASSQDQWSVVEQFF.

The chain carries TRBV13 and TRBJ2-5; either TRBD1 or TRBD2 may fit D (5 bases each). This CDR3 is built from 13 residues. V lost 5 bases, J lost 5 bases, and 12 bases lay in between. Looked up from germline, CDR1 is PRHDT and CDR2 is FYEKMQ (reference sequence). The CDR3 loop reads CASSPDRGETQYF. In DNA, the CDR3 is TGTGCCAGCAGCCCTGACAGAGGGGAGACCCAGTACTTC.

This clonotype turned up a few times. For the CDR3, the DNA is TGTGCCACCAGTGATCCAGCGGGAGCGCGCACCGGGGAGCTGTTTTTT. Its translation is CATSDPAGARTGELFF. The chain is built from TRBV24-1 and TRBJ2-2, with 8 bases that match TRBD2. Per germline, CDR1 KGHDR and CDR2 SFDVKD. The CDR3 has 16 amino acids. The V segment lost 3 bases and the J segment 4 bases; nucleotides outside the gene matches: 6.

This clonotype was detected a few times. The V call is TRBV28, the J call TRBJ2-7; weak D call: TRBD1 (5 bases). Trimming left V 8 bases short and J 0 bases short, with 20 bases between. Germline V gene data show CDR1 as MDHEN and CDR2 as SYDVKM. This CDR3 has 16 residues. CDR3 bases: TGTGCCAGCTCTGAGAGGCAGGGCCTAAACTCCTACGAGCAGTACTTC. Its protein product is CASSERQGLNSYEQYF.

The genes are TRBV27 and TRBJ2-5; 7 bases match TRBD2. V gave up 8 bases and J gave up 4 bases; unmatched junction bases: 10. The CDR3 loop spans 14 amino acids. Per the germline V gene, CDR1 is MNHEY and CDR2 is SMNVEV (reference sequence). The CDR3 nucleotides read TGTGCCAGCTCGCTTGGGGGGGGGGGAGAGACCCAGTACTTC. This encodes CASSLGGGGETQYF.

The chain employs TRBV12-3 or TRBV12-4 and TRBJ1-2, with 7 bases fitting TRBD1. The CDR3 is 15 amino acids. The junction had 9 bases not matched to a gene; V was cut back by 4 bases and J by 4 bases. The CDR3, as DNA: TGTGCCAGCAGTTCGCCGGAACAGGGGACCTATGGCTACACCTTC. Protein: CASSSPEQGTYGYTF.

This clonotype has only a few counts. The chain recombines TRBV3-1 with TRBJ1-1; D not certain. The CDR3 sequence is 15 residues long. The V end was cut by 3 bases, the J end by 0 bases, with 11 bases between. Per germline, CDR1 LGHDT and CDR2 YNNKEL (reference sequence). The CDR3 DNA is TGTGCCAGCAGCCACGGTCGATTCATGAACACTGAAGCTTTCTTT. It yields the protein CASSHGRFMNTEAFF.

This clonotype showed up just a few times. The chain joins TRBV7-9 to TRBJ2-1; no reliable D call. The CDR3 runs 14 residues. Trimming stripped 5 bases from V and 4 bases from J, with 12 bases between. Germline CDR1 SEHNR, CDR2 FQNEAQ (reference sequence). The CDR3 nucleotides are TGTGCCAGCAGCGGAACACGTCTTTACAATGAGCAGTTCTTC. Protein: CASSGTRLYNEQFF.

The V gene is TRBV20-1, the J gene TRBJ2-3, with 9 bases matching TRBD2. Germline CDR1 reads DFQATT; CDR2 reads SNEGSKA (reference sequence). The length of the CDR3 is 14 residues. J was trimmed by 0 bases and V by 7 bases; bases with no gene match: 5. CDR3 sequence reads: CSVRLAASTDTQYF. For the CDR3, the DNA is TGCAGTGTTCGACTAGCGGCTAGCACAGATACGCAGTATTTT.

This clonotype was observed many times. CDR3 coding DNA: TGTGCCAGCAGTGTCTCGCCAGGGGCAGGAAACACCATATATTTT. Its translation is CASSVSPGAGNTIYF. The V and J genes are TRBV6-5 and TRBJ1-3; the D gene is possibly TRBD1 (6 bases). Germline assignment: CDR1 MNHEY and CDR2 SVGAGI. The CDR3 extends over 15 amino acids. V shed 5 bases and J shed 4 bases, with 15 bases lying between them.